The 2 T cell receptor beta chains presented below share a single source sample, sequenced in a study of yellow fever vaccine responses in identical twins listed by TCRdb under 2018. The receptor library was made with RT-PCR. Instrument on record: Illumina HiSeq 2500. TCRdb reprocessed the public reads (quality trimming at Q25 with fastp, clone calling with MiXCR) and kept in-frame beta chains. Rows with a matching CDR3 protein are joined into one entry that keeps the most common DNA and genes. The sample has some 16,000 distinct CDR3 sequences on record, roughly 85% of them singletons. About 1.8% of the sample rests with the top ten. The material sequenced was T cells from blood (PBMCs), unsorted or a sorted subset (not recorded which), taken before or after yellow fever vaccination (not recorded which). These receptors were collected from a woman aged 18-30 years who received the yellow fever vaccine. Donor details come from another sample of the same person, matched by shared clones.

This chain joins TRBV28 and TRBJ2-7, with TRBD1 as a possible D gene (6 bases). This CDR3 comprises 14 residues. The germline V gene has CDR1 MDHEN and CDR2 SYDVKM. Trimming stripped 9 bases from V and 2 bases from J, with 17 bases between. Here the CDR3 DNA reads TGTGCCAGTGCAAGGGGGACAACAGCCTACGAGCAGTACTTC. This translates into CASARGTTAYEQYF.

The rearrangement uses TRBV29-1 and TRBJ2-1; 7 positions match TRBD1. The CDR3 has 14 amino acids. V lost 4 bases and J lost 0; bases outside the gene matches: 3. Germline values: CDR1 SQVTM, CDR2 ANQGSEA. CDR3 sequence: CSVAGQSSYNEQFF. The DNA of the CDR3 is TGCAGCGTTGCGGGACAGAGCTCCTACAATGAGCAGTTCTTC.